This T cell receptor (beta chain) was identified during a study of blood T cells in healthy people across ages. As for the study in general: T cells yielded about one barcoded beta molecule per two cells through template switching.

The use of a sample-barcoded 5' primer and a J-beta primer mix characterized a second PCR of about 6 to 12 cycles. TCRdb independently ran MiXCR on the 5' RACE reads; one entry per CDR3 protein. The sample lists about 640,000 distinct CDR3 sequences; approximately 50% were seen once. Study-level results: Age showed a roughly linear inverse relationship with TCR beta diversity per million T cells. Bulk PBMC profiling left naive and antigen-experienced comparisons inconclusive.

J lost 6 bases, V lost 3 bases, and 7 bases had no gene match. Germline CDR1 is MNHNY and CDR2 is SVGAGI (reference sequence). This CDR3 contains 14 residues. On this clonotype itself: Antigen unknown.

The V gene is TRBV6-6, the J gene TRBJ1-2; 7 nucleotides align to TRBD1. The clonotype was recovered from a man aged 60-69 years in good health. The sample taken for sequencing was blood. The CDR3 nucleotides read TGTGCCAGCAGTTATAGGGGGCCGATCGATGGCTACACCTTC. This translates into CASSYRGPIDGYTF.